This TCR beta chain emerged from a study of shared clonotypes between healthy human individuals. The naive CD8 subset, CD45RO-negative cells positively selected for CCR7, excluded terminally differentiated effector memory CD45RA+ cells. To note about this clone: Its target is unknown.

Germline-derived CDR1 and CDR2 are SGHTS and YDEGEE. The CDR3 extends over 11 amino acids. Trimming took off 0 bases at V and 7 bases at J, with 5 bases between the two ends. Study-level points and caveats: Among donors, sharing of clonotypes was expected to be affected by sequencing depth.

Sequencing was performed with immunoSEQ multiplex PCR; in TCRdb, only in-frame clones are kept and a portion is missing. The sample consists of about 2.2 million clones, approximately 94% of them appearing once. This chain uses TRBV5-8 with TRBJ2-7; D uncertain. The source material was naive CD8+ T cells from PBMCs. This TCR was sampled from a man in his late teens or twenties in good health. Some clones in this sample may be carry-over from other donors' samples. This CDR3 reads CASSLAWEQYF. CDR3 DNA sequence: TGTGCCAGCAGCTTGGCCTGGGAGCAGTACTTC.